This is a list of T cell receptor beta chains from one sample in a study of CXCR3-negative and CXCR3-positive naive CD8 T cells. TCRdb re-called the 5' RACE reads and catalogs CDR3 proteins one per entry, DNA excluded. The table for this sample gives roughly 110,000 distinct CDR3 sequences. Material: naive CXCR3+ CD8+ T cells from blood. These receptors originate from a human donor in good health. Some clones in this sample may be carry-over from other donors' samples. Both conserved end residues are part of each CDR3. Each record gives: J gene, V gene, CDR3 length, CDR3 protein.

j_gene: TRBJ1-2
v_gene: TRBV6-6
len: 15
CDR3aa: CASSYPGDRGYGYTF

j_gene: TRBJ2-1
v_gene: TRBV15
len: 15
CDR3aa: CATSLTSGVYNEQFF

j_gene: TRBJ2-1
v_gene: TRBV7-8
len: 15
CDR3aa: CASSSRSEHYNEQFF

j_gene: TRBJ2-1
v_gene: TRBV19
len: 13
CDR3aa: CASSRQGYNEQFF

j_gene: TRBJ2-7
v_gene: TRBV20-1
len: 13
CDR3aa: CSARESITYEQYF

j_gene: TRBJ2-7
v_gene: TRBV29-1
len: 13
CDR3aa: CSAGAGISYEQYF

j_gene: TRBJ2-1
v_gene: TRBV7-3
len: 18
CDR3aa: CASSPLGTSGGYYNEQFF

j_gene: TRBJ1-1
v_gene: TRBV25-1
len: 17
CDR3aa: CASSEYGISIVASEAFF

j_gene: TRBJ2-1
v_gene: TRBV29-1
len: 15
CDR3aa: CSVQPGQGSYNEQFF

j_gene: TRBJ2-1
v_gene: TRBV12-3/TRBV12-4
len: 17
CDR3aa: CASRAPTRFEADNEQFF

j_gene: TRBJ2-7
v_gene: TRBV4-1
len: 13
CDR3aa: CASSQDNTYEQYF

j_gene: TRBJ1-1
v_gene: TRBV5-1
len: 15
CDR3aa: CASSLDARVGTEAFF

j_gene: TRBJ2-1
v_gene: TRBV11-2
len: 13
CDR3aa: CASSFYADNEQFF

j_gene: TRBJ2-1
v_gene: TRBV29-1
len: 14
CDR3aa: CSAEGLAGLNEQFF

j_gene: TRBJ2-7
v_gene: TRBV21-1
len: 15
CDR3aa: CASSKVGRGGYEQYF

j_gene: TRBJ1-1
v_gene: TRBV29-1
len: 16
CDR3aa: CSVEGDRVRSNTEAFF

j_gene: TRBJ2-7
v_gene: TRBV21-1
len: 13
CDR3aa: CASSWDSIYEQYF

j_gene: TRBJ2-2
v_gene: TRBV7-9
len: 15
CDR3aa: CASSQLAGLTGELFF

j_gene: TRBJ1-1
v_gene: TRBV7-9
len: 16
CDR3aa: CASSPLRGQLNTEAFF

j_gene: TRBJ1-1
v_gene: TRBV12-3/TRBV12-4
len: 13
CDR3aa: CASSLTANTEAFF

j_gene: TRBJ1-1
v_gene: TRBV2
len: 15
CDR3aa: CASSTDRAGNTEAFF

j_gene: TRBJ1-1
v_gene: TRBV11-3
len: 13
CDR3aa: CASSLAGGTEAFF

j_gene: TRBJ2-1
v_gene: TRBV6-2/TRBV6-3
len: 13
CDR3aa: CASSSANTNEQFF

j_gene: TRBJ2-7
v_gene: TRBV29-1
len: 13
CDR3aa: CSATGTGEYEQYF

j_gene: TRBJ2-2
v_gene: TRBV7-9
len: 12
CDR3aa: CASQGVTGELFF

j_gene: TRBJ2-2
v_gene: TRBV7-9
len: 14
CDR3aa: CASNQKLGTGELFF

j_gene: TRBJ1-5
v_gene: TRBV4-3
len: 15
CDR3aa: CASSPDRGNNHPQHF

j_gene: TRBJ2-1
v_gene: TRBV29-1
len: 15
CDR3aa: CSVPGQGTYYNEQFF

j_gene: TRBJ2-2
v_gene: TRBV2
len: 13
CDR3aa: CARQGENTGELFF

j_gene: TRBJ1-2
v_gene: TRBV30
len: 13
CDR3aa: CAWSVAAVYGYTF

j_gene: TRBJ1-1
v_gene: TRBV20-1
len: 12
CDR3aa: CSASGENTEAFF

j_gene: TRBJ2-2
v_gene: TRBV20-1
len: 16
CDR3aa: CSARDLGTPHTGELFF

j_gene: TRBJ2-7
v_gene: TRBV7-9
len: 15
CDR3aa: CASSKGSGLHYEQYF

j_gene: TRBJ2-5
v_gene: TRBV29-1
len: 16
CDR3aa: CSVEADGRSGQETQYF

j_gene: TRBJ2-4
v_gene: TRBV10-1
len: 14
CDR3aa: CASSESNSKNIQYF

j_gene: TRBJ1-2
v_gene: TRBV6-5
len: 14
CDR3aa: CASSYSEGHYGYTF

j_gene: TRBJ2-3
v_gene: TRBV3-1
len: 19
CDR3aa: CASSPIHRRGPRATDTQYF

j_gene: TRBJ1-5
v_gene: TRBV7-9
len: 12
CDR3aa: CASSAMGQPQHF

j_gene: TRBJ1-3
v_gene: TRBV7-9
len: 18
CDR3aa: CASRYLGRDGLSGNTIYF

j_gene: TRBJ2-7
v_gene: TRBV6-5
len: 14
CDR3aa: CASSYSGRANEQYF

j_gene: TRBJ2-1
v_gene: TRBV29-1
len: 17
CDR3aa: CSVEDLRPTQGRNEQFF

j_gene: TRBJ2-3
v_gene: TRBV7-9
len: 14
CDR3aa: CASRSPGGTDTQYF

j_gene: TRBJ2-3
v_gene: TRBV7-6
len: 16
CDR3aa: CASSRGTSGPTDTQYF

j_gene: TRBJ1-3
v_gene: TRBV7-9
len: 14
CDR3aa: CASSRDSSGNTIYF

j_gene: TRBJ1-4
v_gene: TRBV5-1
len: 16
CDR3aa: CASSMRRKEPNEKLFF

j_gene: TRBJ2-2
v_gene: TRBV3-1
len: 14
CDR3aa: CASSLQGNTGELFF

j_gene: TRBJ2-3
v_gene: TRBV6-1
len: 15
CDR3aa: CASYRRGEGTDTKYF

j_gene: TRBJ1-5
v_gene: TRBV4-1
len: 17
CDR3aa: CASSQDPGRLGNQPQHF

j_gene: TRBJ1-2
v_gene: TRBV7-9
len: 15
CDR3aa: CASSLETAEDYGYTF

j_gene: TRBJ1-2
v_gene: TRBV30
len: 16
CDR3aa: CAWSSGTGLSDYGYTF

j_gene: TRBJ1-3
v_gene: TRBV27
len: 14
CDR3aa: CASRTTATRNTIYF

j_gene: TRBJ2-1
v_gene: TRBV11-2
len: 14
CDR3aa: CASTQQGRYNEQFF

j_gene: TRBJ1-2
v_gene: TRBV7-6
len: 16
CDR3aa: CAHKIPGQGCNYGYTF